Shown below are 13 T cell receptor beta chains from a single sample sequenced in a study of OX40 agonist ivuxolimab in advanced cancers. TCRdb's copy holds only in-frame clones and misses some; the assay was immunoSEQ multiplex PCR. The table lists about 76,000 clones, around 90% of them singletons. The sequencing used CD4+ or CD8+ T cells sorted from blood, collected in a trial of the OX40 agonist ivuxolimab. Receptors originate from an adult with an advanced solid tumor such as melanoma, head and neck, liver or kidney cancer.

This rearrangement joins TRBV5-6 to TRBJ2-5; 11 nucleotides agree with TRBD1. V dropped 4 bases and J dropped 2; count of bases not matched to a gene: 7. Germline V gene sequence: CDR1 SGHDT, CDR2 YYEEEE. There are 16 residues in the CDR3. The DNA for the CDR3 is TGTGCCAGCAGCGGGGACCGGGACAGGGGGCAAGAGACCCAGTACTTC. Protein sequence: CASSGDRDRGQETQYF.

The genes are TRBV7-9 and TRBJ2-3, with 9 bases aligning to TRBD2. CDR1 SEHNR and CDR2 FQNEAQ come from the germline V gene (reference sequence). Trimming removed 6 bases from V and 2 bases from J; junction bases left unmatched: 3. This CDR3 is built from 14 residues. CDR3 in DNA: TGTGCCAGCAGTGGGACTAGCTACACAGATACGCAGTATTTT. Its protein is CASSGTSYTDTQYF. Together with reference TRBV7-9 and TRBJ2-3, the CDR3 gives the full variable domain: DTGVSQNPRHKITKRGQNVTFRCDPISEHNRLYWYRQTLGQGPEFLTYFQNEAQLEKSRLLSDRFSAERPKGSFSTLEIQRTEQGDSAMYLCASSGTSYTDTQYFGPGTRLTVL.

This clone has a handful of counts. The rearrangement links TRBV28 to TRBJ1-3; D is unclear. CDR1 is MDHEN, CDR2 SYDVKM, per germline. This CDR3 is 14 amino acids long. Between the trimmed V and J ends, which lost 6 bases and 1 base, there was a span of 10 bases. In DNA, the CDR3 is TGTGCCAGCAGAATTTTGGGGTCTGGAAACACCATATATTTT. Protein: CASRILGSGNTIYF. Drawing the rest from reference TRBV28 and TRBJ1-3, the complete variable domain is DVKVTQSSRYLVKRTGEKVFLECVQDMDHENMFWYRQDPGLGLRLIYFSYDVKMKEKGDIPEGYSVSREKKERFSLILESASTNQTSMYLCASRILGSGNTIYFGEGSWLTVV.

The rearrangement links TRBV10-3 to TRBJ1-6, with D possibly matching TRBD1 (5 bases). Germline CDR1 is ENHRY and CDR2 is SYGVKD. V lost 0 bases and J lost 10, with 28 bases in between. The CDR3 is made up of 20 amino acids. The CDR3 reads CAISESLGGEDLRGNSPLHF. CDR3 sequence (DNA): TGTGCCATCAGTGAGTCGTTAGGAGGGGAAGATTTGAGGGGAAACTCACCCCTCCACTTT.

V and J are TRBV7-2 and TRBJ1-5; 9 bases match TRBD1. Germline trimming cut 1 base from V and 2 bases from J; bases unmatched to any gene: 12. Per germline, CDR1 SGHTA and CDR2 FQGNSA. CDR3 length: 19 residues. The CDR3 bases are TGTGCCAGCAGCTTAGAGTTTCACAGGGGGCCAATGGGCAATCAGCCCCAGCATTTT. Protein product: CASSLEFHRGPMGNQPQHF.

V usage is TRBV9 and J usage is TRBJ1-4, with TRBD1 identical over 7 bases. Per the germline V gene, CDR1 is SGDLS and CDR2 is YYNGEE. Trimming removed 6 bases from V and 4 bases from J; junction bases left unmatched: 0. The CDR3 has 12 amino acids. The CDR3 reads CASNRGNEKLFF. In nucleotides, the CDR3 is TGTGCCAGCAACAGGGGTAATGAAAAACTGTTTTTT. Filled out from reference TRBV9 and TRBJ1-4, the complete variable domain reads DSGVTQTPKHLITATGQRVTLRCSPRSGDLSVYWYQQSLDQGLQFLIQYYNGEERAKGNILERFSAQQFPDLHSELNLSSLELGDSALYFCASNRGNEKLFFGSGTQLSVL.

The chain links TRBV29-1 to TRBJ2-2, with D tentatively TRBD1 (9 bases). The V end was cut by 7 bases, the J end by 5 bases, with 17 bases between. CDR3 length equals 14 residues. The germline V gene encodes CDR1 SQVTM and CDR2 ANQGSEA. CDR3 DNA: TGCAGCGCGGGGGGGACAGGGCAAACCGGGGAGCTGTTTTTT. Its translation: CSAGGTGQTGELFF.

The chain has TRBV7-2 and TRBJ1-1; TRBD1 aligns across 8 bases. Germline values: CDR1 SGHTA, CDR2 FQGNSA. With V trimmed by 6 bases and J by 7 bases, 10 bases remained unmatched. This CDR3 is 14 amino acids long. The CDR3: CASSHYRGELEAFF. Here the CDR3 DNA reads TGTGCCAGCAGTCATTACAGGGGGGAGCTTGAAGCTTTCTTT.

The chain employs TRBV5-1 and TRBJ1-1, with a possible D match to TRBD1 (6 bases). V was pared by 3 bases and J by 4 bases, with 13 bases between. There are 14 residues in the CDR3. CDR1 and CDR2 (germline): SGHRS, YFSETQ. Here the CDR3 reads CASSWGDTGTEAFF. The DNA of the CDR3 is TGCGCCAGCAGCTGGGGGGACACCGGCACTGAAGCTTTCTTT. The whole variable domain, filled in from reference TRBV5-1 and TRBJ1-1, reads KAGVTQTPRYLIKTRGQQVTLSCSPISGHRSVSWYQQTPGQGLQFLFEYFSETQRNKGNFPGRFSGRQFSNSRSEMNVSTLELGDSALYLCASSWGDTGTEAFFGQGTRLTVV.

This clone was detected a few times. V usage is TRBV18 and J usage is TRBJ2-3; D unclear. The CDR3 length is 12 residues. V was cut by 3 bases and J by 3 bases, with 4 bases left in between. Per germline, CDR1 KGHSH and CDR2 LQKENI. The CDR3 bases are TGTGCCAGCTCACCTAGAACAGATACGCAGTATTTT. Translation: CASSPRTDTQYF.

The table lists this clone with a count of one. The genes are TRBV5-5 and TRBJ1-4, with D uncertain. Trimming took 4 bases from V and 1 from J, leaving 8 bases between them. Germline CDR1 and CDR2: SGHKS and YYEKEE (reference sequence). CDR3 length: 14 amino acids. The CDR3 protein is CASSKHLTNEKLFF. The CDR3 DNA sequence: TGTGCCAGCAGCAAACACTTAACTAATGAAAAACTGTTTTTT. Full variable domain (rest looked up from reference TRBV5-5 and TRBJ1-4): DAGVTQSPTHLIKTRGQQVTLRCSPISGHKSVSWYQQVLGQGPQFIFQYYEKEERGRGNFPDRFSARQFPNYSSELNVNALLLGDSALYLCASSKHLTNEKLFFGSGTQLSVL.

This rearrangement joins TRBV6-5 to TRBJ1-2; maybe TRBD1 (5 bases). Per the germline V gene, CDR1 is MNHEY and CDR2 is SVGAGI. Between the trimmed V and J ends, which lost 6 bases and 8 bases, there was a span of 16 bases. There are 13 residues in the CDR3. The CDR3 sequence: CASRPSGGEGYTF. The DNA of the CDR3 is TGTGCCAGCAGACCTAGCGGGGGTGAAGGCTACACCTTC.

This clone was observed once. The chain joins TRBV28 to TRBJ2-5; D may match TRBD1 or TRBD2 (5 bases each). The CDR3 is 12 residues long. Trimming took 10 bases from V and 4 from J, leaving 13 bases between them. Germline assignment: CDR1 MDHEN and CDR2 SYDVKM. For the CDR3, the DNA is TGTGCCACCCGCCCAGGGAGAGAGACCCAGTACTTC. Amino acid sequence: CATRPGRETQYF.